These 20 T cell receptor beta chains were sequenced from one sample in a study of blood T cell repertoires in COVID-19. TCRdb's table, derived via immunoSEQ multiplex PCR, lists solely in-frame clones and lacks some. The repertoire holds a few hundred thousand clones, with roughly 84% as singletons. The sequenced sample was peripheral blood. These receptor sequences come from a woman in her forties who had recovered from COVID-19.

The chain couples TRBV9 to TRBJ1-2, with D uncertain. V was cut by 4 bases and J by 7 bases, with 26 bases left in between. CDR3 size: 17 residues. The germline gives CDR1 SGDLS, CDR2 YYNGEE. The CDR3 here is CASSREVTRPRGFGYTF. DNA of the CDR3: TGTGCCAGCAGCCGAGAAGTGACACGTCCAAGAGGGTTTGGCTACACCTTC.

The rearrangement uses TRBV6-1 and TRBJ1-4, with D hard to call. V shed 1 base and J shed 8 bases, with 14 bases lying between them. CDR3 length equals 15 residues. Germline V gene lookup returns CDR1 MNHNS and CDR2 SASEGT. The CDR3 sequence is CASSEVGEDWEKLFF. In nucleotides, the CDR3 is TGTGCCAGCAGTGAAGTCGGGGAGGATTGGGAAAAACTGTTTTTT.

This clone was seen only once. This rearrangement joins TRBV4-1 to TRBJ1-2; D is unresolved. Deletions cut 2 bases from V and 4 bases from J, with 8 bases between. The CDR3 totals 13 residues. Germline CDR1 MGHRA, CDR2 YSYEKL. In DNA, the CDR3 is TGCGCCAGCAGCCAATTACAGCTCTATGGCTACACCTTC. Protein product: CASSQLQLYGYTF.

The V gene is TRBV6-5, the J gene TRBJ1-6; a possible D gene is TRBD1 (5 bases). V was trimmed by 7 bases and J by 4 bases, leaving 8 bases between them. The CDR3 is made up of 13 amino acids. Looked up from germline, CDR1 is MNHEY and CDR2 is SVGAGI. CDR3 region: CASMGPYNSPLHF. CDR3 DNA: TGTGCCAGCATGGGGCCGTATAATTCACCCCTCCACTTT.

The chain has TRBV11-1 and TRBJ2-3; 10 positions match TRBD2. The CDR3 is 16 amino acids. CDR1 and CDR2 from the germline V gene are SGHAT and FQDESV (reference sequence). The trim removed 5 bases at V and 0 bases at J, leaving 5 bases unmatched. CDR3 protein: CASSHGLAASTDTQYF. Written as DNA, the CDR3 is TGTGCCAGCAGCCACGGACTAGCGGCTAGCACAGATACGCAGTATTTT.

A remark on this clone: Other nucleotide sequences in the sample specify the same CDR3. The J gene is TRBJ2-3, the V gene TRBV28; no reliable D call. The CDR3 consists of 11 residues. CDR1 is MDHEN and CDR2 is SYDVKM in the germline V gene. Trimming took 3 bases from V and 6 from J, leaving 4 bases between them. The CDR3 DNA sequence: TGTGCCAGCAGTTTCGCGGATACGCAGTATTTT. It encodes CASSFADTQYF.

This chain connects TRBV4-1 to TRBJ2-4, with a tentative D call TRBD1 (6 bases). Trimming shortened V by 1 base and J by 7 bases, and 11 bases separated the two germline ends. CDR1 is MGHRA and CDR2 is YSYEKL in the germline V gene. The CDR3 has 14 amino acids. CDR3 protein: CASSQARQGNIQYF. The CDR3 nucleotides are TGCGCCAGCAGCCAAGCTAGGCAGGGGAACATTCAGTACTTC.

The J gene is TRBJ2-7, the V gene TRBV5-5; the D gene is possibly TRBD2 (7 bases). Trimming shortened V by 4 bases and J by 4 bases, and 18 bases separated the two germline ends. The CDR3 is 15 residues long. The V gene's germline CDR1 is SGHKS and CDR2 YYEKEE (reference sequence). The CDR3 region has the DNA TGTGCCAGCAGCGGGGGGGGCCCCGCGGTATACGAGCAGTACTTC. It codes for CASSGGGPAVYEQYF.

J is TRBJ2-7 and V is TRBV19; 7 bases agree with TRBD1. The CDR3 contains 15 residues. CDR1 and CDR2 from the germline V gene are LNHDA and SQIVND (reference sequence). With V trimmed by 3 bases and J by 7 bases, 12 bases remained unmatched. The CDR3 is CASSIGPGGVGEQYF. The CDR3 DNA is TGTGCCAGTAGTATCGGCCCAGGGGGAGTCGGGGAGCAGTACTTC.

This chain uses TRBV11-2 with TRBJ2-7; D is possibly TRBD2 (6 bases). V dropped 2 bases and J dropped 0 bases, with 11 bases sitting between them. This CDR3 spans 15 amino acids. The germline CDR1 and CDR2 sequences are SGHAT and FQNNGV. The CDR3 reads CASSLRDWSSYEQYF. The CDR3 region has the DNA TGTGCCAGCAGCTTACGGGACTGGAGCTCCTACGAGCAGTACTTC.

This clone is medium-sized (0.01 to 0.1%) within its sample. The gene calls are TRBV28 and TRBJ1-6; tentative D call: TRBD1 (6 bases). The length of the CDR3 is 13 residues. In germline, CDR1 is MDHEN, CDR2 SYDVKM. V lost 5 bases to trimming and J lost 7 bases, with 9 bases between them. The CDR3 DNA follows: TGTGCCAGCAGTGGGGGCCAGAATTCACCCCTCCACTTT. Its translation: CASSGGQNSPLHF.

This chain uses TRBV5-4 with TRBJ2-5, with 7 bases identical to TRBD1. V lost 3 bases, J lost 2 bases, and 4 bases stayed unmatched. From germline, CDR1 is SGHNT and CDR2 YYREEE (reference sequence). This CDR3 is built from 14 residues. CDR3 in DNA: TGTGCCAGCAGCTGGGGACAGCCACAAGAGACCCAGTACTTC. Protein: CASSWGQPQETQYF.

In DNA form, the CDR3 reads TGTGCCGGGGGACATGGAGGATCTACAACTAATGAAAAACTGTTTTTT. Its protein product is CAGGHGGSTTNEKLFF. The V call is TRBV30, the J call TRBJ1-4; D is perhaps TRBD1 (6 bases). Trimming shortened V by 8 bases and J by 0 bases, and 19 bases separated the two germline ends. CDR3 length: 16 amino acids. Germline values: CDR1 GTSNPN, CDR2 SVGIG (reference sequence).

In nucleotides, the CDR3 is TGTGCCAGCAATGGACAGGGGCTTTTCGAGCAGTACTTC. Translating gives CASNGQGLFEQYF. The V gene is TRBV2, the J gene TRBJ2-7, with 9 bases lining up with TRBD1. CDR3 size: 13 residues. With V trimmed by 7 bases and J by 6 bases, 7 bases remained unmatched. The V gene's germline CDR1 is SNHLY and CDR2 FYNNEI. Filled out from reference TRBV2 and TRBJ2-7, the complete variable domain reads EPEVTQTPSHQVTQMGQEVILRCVPISNHLYFYWYRQILGQKVEFLVSFYNNEISEKSEIFDDQFSVERPDGSNFTLKIRSTKLEDSAMYFCASNGQGLFEQYFGPGTRLTVT.

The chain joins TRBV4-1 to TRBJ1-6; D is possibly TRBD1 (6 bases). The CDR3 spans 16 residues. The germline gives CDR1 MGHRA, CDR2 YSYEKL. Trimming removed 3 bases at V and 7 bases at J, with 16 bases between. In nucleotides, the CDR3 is TGCGCCAGCAGCCAGACCGCCGGGACACAAAATTCACCCCTCCACTTT. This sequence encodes CASSQTAGTQNSPLHF.

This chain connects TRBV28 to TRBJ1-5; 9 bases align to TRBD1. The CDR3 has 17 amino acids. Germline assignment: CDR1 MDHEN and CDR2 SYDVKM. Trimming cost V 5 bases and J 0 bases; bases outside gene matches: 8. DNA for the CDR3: TGTGCCAGCAGTAACTGGGGACAGGGCTATAGCAATCAGCCCCAGCATTTT. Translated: CASSNWGQGYSNQPQHF.

The CDR3, as DNA: TGTGCCTGGAGTTTATACTCCTACGAGCAGTACTTC. This encodes CAWSLYSYEQYF. The chain combines TRBV30 with TRBJ2-7; no clear D. The germline V gene has CDR1 GTSNPN and CDR2 SVGIG (reference sequence). This CDR3 contains 12 residues. Between the trimmed V and J ends, which lost 2 bases and 0 bases, there was a span of 5 bases.

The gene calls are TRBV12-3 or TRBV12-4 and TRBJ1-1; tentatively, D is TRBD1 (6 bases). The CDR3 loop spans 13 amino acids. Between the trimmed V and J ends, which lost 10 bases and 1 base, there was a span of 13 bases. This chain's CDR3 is CANSKQGNTEAFF. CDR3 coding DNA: TGTGCCAATTCTAAACAGGGGAACACTGAAGCTTTCTTT.

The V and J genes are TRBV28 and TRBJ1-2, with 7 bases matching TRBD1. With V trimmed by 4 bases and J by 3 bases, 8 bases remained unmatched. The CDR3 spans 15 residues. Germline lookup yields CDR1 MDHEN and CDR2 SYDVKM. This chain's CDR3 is CASSSTGVGDYGYTF. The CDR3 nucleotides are TGTGCCAGCAGTTCCACAGGGGTAGGTGACTATGGCTACACCTTC.

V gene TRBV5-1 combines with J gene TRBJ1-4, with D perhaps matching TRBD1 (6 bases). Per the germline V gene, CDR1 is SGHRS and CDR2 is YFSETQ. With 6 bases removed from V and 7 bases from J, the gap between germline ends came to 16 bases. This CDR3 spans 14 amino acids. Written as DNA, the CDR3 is TGCGCCAGCACCCCAGGCGGGGGGCTTGAAAAACTGTTTTTT. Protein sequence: CASTPGGGLEKLFF.